The next 3 T cell receptor beta chains were all read from a single sample in a study of T cell responses to AZD1222 COVID-19 vaccine. Libraries were prepared by immunoSEQ multiplex PCR; TCRdb keeps only in-frame clonotypes and omits some of them. The sample yields roughly 120,000 clones, 85% to 90% seen once. Source: peripheral blood, taken 28 days after the second AZD1222 dose. The receptors come from an adult who received the AZD1222 COVID-19 vaccine.

The chain employs TRBV7-9 and TRBJ1-2, with D uncertain. Germline loops: CDR1 SEHNR, CDR2 FQNEAQ (reference sequence). This CDR3 spans 12 amino acids. Between the trimmed V and J ends, which lost 3 bases and 5 bases, there was a span of 7 bases. CDR3 nucleotides: TGTGCCAGCAGCTTCCTCCTTTATGGCTACACCTTC. Its protein product is CASSFLLYGYTF.

This clone was recorded only once. At one end the junction does not follow the germline gene, possibly because of a read error. Other DNA sequences from this sample encode an identical CDR3 as well. The genes are TRBV30 and TRBJ1-1; D is possibly TRBD1 (5 bases). Looked up from germline, CDR1 is GTSNPN and CDR2 is SVGIG (reference sequence). The CDR3 covers 12 residues. In DNA, the CDR3 is TGTGCCTGGAGGGCTCAAGGGACTGAAGCCTTCTTT. It encodes CAWRAQGTEAFF.

The rearrangement links TRBV6-1 to TRBJ2-7, with a tentative D call TRBD2 (5 bases). Trimming took off 2 bases at V and 0 bases at J, with 8 bases between the two ends. This CDR3 has 14 amino acids. CDR1 is MNHNS, CDR2 SASEGT, per germline. The CDR3 loop reads CASSEFGSSYEQYF. CDR3 sequence (DNA): TGTGCCAGCAGTGAATTTGGGAGCTCCTACGAGCAGTACTTC.